The next 18 T cell receptor beta chains were all read from a single sample in a study of T-cell reconstitution after alpha-beta-depleted transplantation in children. TCRbeta library preparation incorporated unique molecular identifiers. TCRdb fed the PCR reads into MiXCR, producing one record per CDR3 protein. This sample has tens of thousands of distinct CDR3 sequences, with about 7% found just once. The material was PBMCs from the stem cell graft donor, obtained from the stem cell graft. Source of these receptors: a human donor who donated a stem cell graft to a child with acute lymphoblastic leukemia.

This clonotype was counted many times. Compared with germline, one end of the junction differs, possibly owing to a read error. This chain links TRBV7-9 with TRBJ1-6; D ambiguous. Germline CDR1 is SEHNR and CDR2 is FQNEAQ (reference sequence). The CDR3 is made up of 15 amino acids. CDR3 loop: CASSLTESYNSLLHF. CDR3 bases: TGTGCCAGCAGCTTAACCGAGTCCTATAATTCACTCCTCCACTTT.

This CDR3 reads CASSMAGQITYEQYF. The CDR3 DNA reads TGTGCCAGTAGTATGGCGGGACAGATTACCTACGAGCAGTACTTC. The rearrangement joins TRBV19 to TRBJ2-7; possible D gene TRBD1, 7 bases. Germline V gene sequence: CDR1 LNHDA, CDR2 SQIVND (reference sequence). The germline V and J ends were trimmed by 3 bases and 2 bases, with 14 bases remaining between them. The CDR3 has 15 amino acids.

This clonotype has only a few counts. The V and J genes are TRBV11-1 and TRBJ2-5; a possible D gene is TRBD1 (5 bases). Trimming shortened V by 0 bases and J by 5 bases, and 13 bases separated the two germline ends. The CDR3 consists of 15 residues. Germline CDR1 reads SGHAT; CDR2 reads FQDESV (reference sequence). This chain's CDR3 is CASSLAGPIGETQYF. In DNA form, the CDR3 reads TGTGCCAGCAGCTTAGCGGGGCCTATAGGGGAGACCCAGTACTTC. The full variable domain, completed using reference TRBV11-1 and TRBJ2-5, is EAEVAQSPRYKITEKSQAVAFWCDPISGHATLYWYRQILGQGPELLVQFQDESVVDDSQLPKDRFSAERLKGVDSTLKIQPAELGDSAMYLCASSLAGPIGETQYFGPGTRLLVL.

This clonotype was detected once. CDR3 sequence: CAICSPGAGHPSFNYGYTF. CDR3 DNA: TGTGCCATCTGTTCCCCCGGGGCAGGGCACCCATCCTTCAACTATGGCTACACCTTC. The J gene is TRBJ1-2, the V gene TRBV7-3, with D tentatively TRBD1 (5 bases). Trimming took off 10 bases at V and 2 bases at J, with 32 bases between the two ends. The germline V gene encodes CDR1 SGHTA and CDR2 FQGTGA. There are 19 residues in the CDR3. The full variable domain, completed using reference TRBV7-3 and TRBJ1-2, is GAGVSQTPSNKVTEKGKYVELRCDPISGHTALYWYRQSLGQGPEFLIYFQGTGAADDSGLPNDRFFAVRPEGSVSTLKIQRTERGDSAVYLCAICSPGAGHPSFNYGYTFGSGTRLTVV.

The sample holds a few counts of this clonotype. The chain employs TRBV10-2 and TRBJ1-1; 7 nucleotides match TRBD1. Losses at the gene ends were 8 bases for V and 3 bases for J; bases not matched to a gene: 12. The V gene's germline CDR1 is WSHSY and CDR2 SAAADI. The CDR3 length is 15 residues. In DNA, the CDR3 is TGCGCCAGCCGAACAGGGGTTACCCGAGACACTGAAGCTTTCTTT. It encodes CASRTGVTRDTEAFF.

The sample holds a few counts of this clonotype. The CDR3 nucleotides read TGTGCCAGCAGCCAAGCGGGAGTGGGGAATGAGCAGTTCTTC. As protein: CASSQAGVGNEQFF. The V and J genes are TRBV3-1 and TRBJ2-1, with D possibly TRBD2 on 6 matching bases. V gave up 1 base and J gave up 7 bases, with 11 bases separating them. The CDR3 loop spans 14 amino acids. Germline assignment: CDR1 LGHDT and CDR2 YNNKEL (reference sequence).

This clonotype was detected many times. The chain uses TRBV29-1 and TRBJ1-1, with 10 positions matching TRBD1. Germline V gene data show CDR1 as SQVTM and CDR2 as ANQGSEA. V shed 2 bases, J shed 1 base, and the junction held 7 bases outside the gene matches. The CDR3 covers 16 residues. The CDR3 DNA reads TGCAGCGTTGAACCCGACGGGGACAGGGGGAACACTGAAGCTTTCTTT. Protein: CSVEPDGDRGNTEAFF.

This clonotype occurred many times. The gene calls are TRBV28 and TRBJ2-3; TRBD2 matches at 11 bases. Germline-derived CDR1 and CDR2 are MDHEN and SYDVKM. The trim removed 10 bases at V and 0 bases at J, leaving 12 bases unmatched. This CDR3 has 17 amino acids. CDR3 amino acids: CAILGLAGGLSTDTQYF. The CDR3 DNA reads TGTGCCATCCTAGGACTAGCGGGCGGTTTGAGCACAGATACGCAGTATTTT.

This clonotype was detected a few times. The chain has TRBV4-3 and TRBJ2-7, with 8 bases fitting TRBD1. CDR1 and CDR2 from the germline V gene are LGHNA and YSLEER. This CDR3 comprises 14 residues. Losses at the gene ends were 3 bases for V and 7 bases for J; bases not matched to a gene: 8. The CDR3 nucleotides are TGCGCCAGCAGCCAGGACAGGGTCCCAGGGGAGCAGTACTTC. Its protein is CASSQDRVPGEQYF.

This clonotype turned up a few times. The V gene is TRBV7-9, the J gene TRBJ2-7, with 10 bases that match TRBD1. CDR3 length equals 15 residues. Germline V gene data show CDR1 as SEHNR and CDR2 as FQNEAQ (reference sequence). Trimming removed 5 bases from V and 7 bases from J; junction bases left unmatched: 11. CDR3 sequence (DNA): TGTGCCAGCAGCCCCGGACAGGGGGTAACGCGAGAGCAGTACTTC. Its protein product is CASSPGQGVTREQYF.

Many counts were recorded for this clonotype. The CDR3 bases are TGTGCCAGCAGTTGGGACAGCACCCAAGAGACCCAGTACTTC. Its translation: CASSWDSTQETQYF. J is TRBJ2-5 and V is TRBV12-3 or TRBV12-4; 7 bases agree with TRBD1. The V and J ends lost 4 bases and 1 base, in that order; junction bases with no gene match: 3. The CDR3 has 14 residues.

The V call is TRBV7-9, the J call TRBJ1-4, with 8 bases identical to TRBD1. V shed 0 bases, J shed 2 bases, and the junction held 5 bases outside the gene matches. Germline values: CDR1 SEHNR, CDR2 FQNEAQ (reference sequence). This CDR3 spans 17 amino acids. CDR3 in amino acids: CASSLAVRGHTNEKLFF. DNA of the CDR3: TGTGCCAGCAGCTTAGCGGTCAGGGGGCATACTAATGAAAAACTGTTTTTT.

This clonotype occurred many times. The chain has TRBV5-5 and TRBJ2-1; maybe TRBD2 (6 bases). With 0 bases removed from V and 10 bases from J, the gap between germline ends came to 11 bases. Per the germline V gene, CDR1 is SGHKS and CDR2 is YYEKEE (reference sequence). CDR3 length equals 13 residues. The CDR3 spells CASSLGGINEQFF. The DNA of the CDR3 is TGTGCCAGCAGCTTGGGCGGGATTAACGAGCAGTTCTTC.

This clonotype was counted ten times or more. The chain is built from TRBV19 and TRBJ1-2; D gene uncertain. Germline CDR1 LNHDA, CDR2 SQIVND (reference sequence). Trimming left V 2 bases short and J 2 bases short, with 9 bases between. There are 14 residues in the CDR3. In nucleotides, the CDR3 is TGTGCCAGTAGTATAAACGGGAGGAACTATGGCTACACCTTC. It codes for CASSINGRNYGYTF.

This clonotype was seen at least ten times. The rearrangement links TRBV6-5 to TRBJ2-1, with D possibly being TRBD2 (6 bases). The length of the CDR3 is 16 residues. V was cut by 0 bases and J by 3 bases, with 12 bases left in between. Looked up from germline, CDR1 is MNHEY and CDR2 is SVGAGI. DNA of the CDR3: TGTGCCAGCAGTTACTCGACGGCGGGGTACTACAATGAGCAGTTCTTC. Translated: CASSYSTAGYYNEQFF.

The sample holds many counts of this clonotype. The chain carries TRBV28 and TRBJ2-4, with 8 bases lining up with TRBD1. Germline values: CDR1 MDHEN, CDR2 SYDVKM. This CDR3 region has 14 residues. V trimming: 6 bases; J trimming: 5 bases; junction bases outside the gene matches: 6. Written as DNA, the CDR3 is TGTGCCAGCAGGTCCGGGACAGGAGAAAACATTCAGTACTTC. It yields the protein CASRSGTGENIQYF.

This clonotype was found once. Germline and junction disagree at one end, which may indicate a read error. V and J are TRBV25-1 and TRBJ2-2; D is possibly TRBD2 (6 bases). CDR3 length equals 13 residues. Germline values: CDR1 MGHDK, CDR2 SYGVNS. The CDR3 region is CASSLGEVGELSF. The CDR3 coding sequence is TGTGCCAGCAGTTTAGGGGAGGTCGGGGAGCTGTCTTTT.

This clonotype occurred many times. The chain employs TRBV5-1 and TRBJ2-2; no clear D gene. The CDR3 has 15 amino acids. V lost 4 bases, J lost 3 bases, and 13 bases lay in between. Germline-derived CDR1 and CDR2 are SGHRS and YFSETQ. CDR3 residues: CASSMRHPDTGELFF. CDR3 nucleotides: TGCGCCAGCAGCATGAGACACCCGGACACCGGGGAGCTGTTTTTT.